Given below is one T cell receptor beta chain in context. The target antigen is unknown. This specimen comes from a study of CXCR3-negative and CXCR3-positive naive CD8 T cells. This CDR3 contains 18 residues. The method, 5' RACE with UMI labels, was used to prepare the TRB cDNA libraries. For each CDR3 protein, TCRdb gives one entry from its re-call of the 5' RACE reads, without DNA. Its table records 120,000 or so distinct CDR3 sequences. Findings and caveats of the study: Sequencing showed both naive subsets with comparably high diversity, and memory CD8+ cells much lower. Greater hydrophobicity was found in TRB CDR3s of CXCR3-positive naive cells than of CXCR3-negative naive cells.

Triplicate sorts of 300,000 cells per CD8+ subset. The TCR was taken from a human donor in good health. Some clones in this sample may be carry-over from other donors' samples. The chain uses TRBV12-3 or TRBV12-4 and TRBJ2-7; no DNA is available, so the TRBD2 call from TCRdb remains unchecked. The specimen was naive CXCR3+ CD8+ T cells from blood. Specified subset: CD45RO-CCR7+CD27+CD95- naive CD8+ T cells expressing CXCR3 (TNR3+). The CDR3 reads CASSFSEGGMDLNYEQYF.